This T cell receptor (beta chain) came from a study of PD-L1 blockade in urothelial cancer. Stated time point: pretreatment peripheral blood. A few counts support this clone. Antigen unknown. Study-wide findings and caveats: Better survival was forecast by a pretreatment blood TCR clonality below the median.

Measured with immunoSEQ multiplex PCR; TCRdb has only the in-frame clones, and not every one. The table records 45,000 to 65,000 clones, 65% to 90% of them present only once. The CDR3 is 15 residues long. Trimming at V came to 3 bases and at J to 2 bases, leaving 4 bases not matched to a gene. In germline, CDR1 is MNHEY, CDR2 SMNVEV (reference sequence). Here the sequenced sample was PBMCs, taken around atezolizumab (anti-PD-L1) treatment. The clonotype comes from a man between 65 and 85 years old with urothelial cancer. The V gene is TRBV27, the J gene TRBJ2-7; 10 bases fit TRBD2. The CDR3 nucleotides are TGTGCCAGCAGTTTCAGCGGGAGGGGCGCCTACGAGCAGTACTTC. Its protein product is CASSFSGRGAYEQYF.